Below are 18 T cell receptor beta chains sequenced from a single sample in a study of monozygotic twins with inflammatory bowel disease (dated by TCRdb to the late 2010s). The method was 5' RACE. Sequencing took place on an Illumina HiSeq 2500. TCRdb reprocessed the reads, and each CDR3 protein sequence is entered once, without DNA. Per the sample table, the count is around 140,000 distinct CDR3 sequences. The ten largest clonotypes hold 2.4% of the sample. The sample was blood. The receptor set was obtained from a human donor with ulcerative colitis or Crohn's disease, or a healthy co-twin of an affected twin (not recorded which).

This rearrangement joins TRBV6-6 to TRBJ1-1. Germline CDR1 is MNHNY and CDR2 is SVGAGI (reference sequence). This CDR3 spans 14 amino acids. CDR3 sequence: CASSYSTGTPEAFF.

The rearrangement joins TRBV6-2 or TRBV6-3 to TRBJ1-2. Germline V gives CDR1 MNHEY, CDR2 SVGEGT. The CDR3 spans 13 residues. CDR3 sequence reads: CASSQWEWYGYTF.

The V gene is TRBV5-1, the J gene TRBJ2-2; TCRdb names TRBD1, which stays unverified in the absence of DNA. The CDR3 contains 19 residues. CDR1 and CDR2 (germline): SGHRS, YFSETQ. CDR3 protein: CASSAWGRLRGLNTGELFF.

The chain couples TRBV5-1 to TRBJ1-2; as DNA is missing, the TRBD1 call by TCRdb cannot be tested. Per germline, CDR1 SGHRS and CDR2 YFSETQ. The CDR3 is made up of 14 amino acids. The CDR3 loop is CASSLDGTDYGYTF.

The chain couples TRBV7-2 to TRBJ1-1. The CDR3 is made up of 13 amino acids. Germline CDR1 and CDR2: SGHTA and FQGNSA. The CDR3 here is CASSRDPSRSAFF. Drawing the rest from reference TRBV7-2 and TRBJ1-1, the complete variable domain is GAGVSQSPSNKVTEKGKDVELRCDPISGHTALYWYRQSLGQGLEFLIYFQGNSAPDKSGLPSDRFSAERTGGSVSTLTIQRTQQEDSAVYLCASSRDPSRSAFFGQGTRLTVV.

The chain employs TRBV18 and TRBJ2-2; TCRdb gives TRBD1 as the D gene, but with no DNA this cannot be confirmed. In germline, CDR1 is KGHSH, CDR2 LQKENI. This CDR3 has 15 amino acids. The chain's CDR3 is CASYSDRLNTGELFF.

This chain connects TRBV3-1 to TRBJ2-5; TCRdb names TRBD2, which stays unverified in the absence of DNA. Germline CDR1 LGHDT, CDR2 YNNKEL (reference sequence). The CDR3 loop spans 17 amino acids. CDR3 region: CASSPRWLAGGQETQYF.

This chain links TRBV7-2 with TRBJ1-6. The length of the CDR3 is 15 residues. The germline gives CDR1 SGHTA, CDR2 FQGNSA. CDR3 sequence: CASSSQAGNNSPLHF.

The J gene is TRBJ2-7, the V gene TRBV20-1; TCRdb returns TRBD1, unconfirmable since there is no DNA. Germline V lookup: CDR1 DFQATT, CDR2 SNEGSKA (reference sequence). This CDR3 is built from 16 residues. CDR3 protein: CSASWLPGTGFNEQYF.

CDR3 amino acids: CASSSLQGADGELFF. This sequence joins TRBV5-4 and TRBJ2-2; no DNA is available, so the TRBD1 call from TCRdb remains unchecked. This CDR3 spans 15 amino acids. Germline V CDR1 and CDR2: SGHNT, YYREEE (reference sequence). The complete variable domain, with remaining parts taken from reference TRBV5-4 and TRBJ2-2, reads ETGVTQSPTHLIKTRGQQVTLRCSSQSGHNTVSWYQQALGQGPQFIFQYYREEENGRGNFPPRFSGLQFPNYSSELNVNALELDDSALYLCASSSLQGADGELFFGEGSRLTVL.

The chain joins TRBV5-1 to TRBJ1-1. Germline lookup yields CDR1 SGHRS and CDR2 YFSETQ. This CDR3 has 15 residues. The CDR3 here is CASTMWAGMNTEAFF.

This chain uses TRBV4-3 with TRBJ2-7; as DNA is missing, the TRBD2 call by TCRdb cannot be tested. The length of the CDR3 is 15 residues. The germline V gene has CDR1 LGHNA and CDR2 YSLEER. The CDR3: CASSLEWRLADWQYF.

V gene TRBV4-1 combines with J gene TRBJ2-3; there is no DNA to check the TCRdb D call of TRBD1. The CDR3 spans 19 residues. CDR1 MGHRA and CDR2 YSYEKL come from the germline V gene. CDR3 sequence: CASSQGGTTGRGGPDTQYF.

The CDR3 reads CASSLVTGAADTQYF. This chain connects TRBV7-2 to TRBJ2-3; TCRdb designates TRBD1, a call that cannot be tested without DNA. Germline V lookup: CDR1 SGHTA, CDR2 FQGNSA. This CDR3 contains 15 residues. The full variable domain, with the rest looked up from reference TRBV7-2 and TRBJ2-3, is GAGVSQSPSNKVTEKGKDVELRCDPISGHTALYWYRQSLGQGLEFLIYFQGNSAPDKSGLPSDRFSAERTGGSVSTLTIQRTQQEDSAVYLCASSLVTGAADTQYFGPGTRLTVL.

The V and J genes are TRBV19 and TRBJ2-7; TCRdb reports TRBD1, a call that lacks DNA to check it against. CDR1 is LNHDA, CDR2 SQIVND, per germline (reference sequence). The CDR3 runs to 13 residues. This chain's CDR3 is CASGGQGLYEQYF.

V gene TRBV6-5 combines with J gene TRBJ1-5; the D gene TCRdb calls, TRBD1, cannot be checked with no DNA. The CDR3 is 16 residues long. Germline values: CDR1 MNHEY, CDR2 SVGAGI. CDR3 sequence: CASSSSDRGFNQPQHF.

This chain uses TRBV6-1 with TRBJ2-3; TCRdb reports TRBD2, a call that lacks DNA to check it against. The germline V gene encodes CDR1 MNHNS and CDR2 SASEGT. The CDR3 is made up of 16 amino acids. CDR3 in amino acids: CASSPKRGGRTDTQYF.

This chain connects TRBV18 to TRBJ2-6; TCRdb calls TRBD1, which cannot be checked without DNA. Germline V gives CDR1 KGHSH, CDR2 LQKENI. This CDR3 comprises 15 residues. CDR3 region: CASSPPAGDTNVLTF.